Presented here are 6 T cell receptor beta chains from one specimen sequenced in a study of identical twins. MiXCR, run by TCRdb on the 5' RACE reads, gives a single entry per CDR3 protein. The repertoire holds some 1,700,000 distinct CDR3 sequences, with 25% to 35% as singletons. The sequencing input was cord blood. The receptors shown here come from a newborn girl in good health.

The CDR3 sequence: CSAREQGRRSYTF. DNA for the CDR3: TGCAGTGCTAGAGAACAGGGCAGGAGGAGCTACACCTTC. This rearrangement joins TRBV20-1 to TRBJ1-2; perhaps TRBD1 as D (6 bases). The V gene's germline CDR1 is DFQATT and CDR2 SNEGSKA (reference sequence). V lost 0 bases, J lost 9 bases, and 14 bases lay in between. There are 13 residues in the CDR3.

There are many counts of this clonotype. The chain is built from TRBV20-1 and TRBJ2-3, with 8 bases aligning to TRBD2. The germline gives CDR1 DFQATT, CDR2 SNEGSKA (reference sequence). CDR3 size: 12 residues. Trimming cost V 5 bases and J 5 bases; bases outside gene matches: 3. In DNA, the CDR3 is TGCAGTGCTGGACTAGCAGGAGATACGCAGTATTTT. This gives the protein CSAGLAGDTQYF.

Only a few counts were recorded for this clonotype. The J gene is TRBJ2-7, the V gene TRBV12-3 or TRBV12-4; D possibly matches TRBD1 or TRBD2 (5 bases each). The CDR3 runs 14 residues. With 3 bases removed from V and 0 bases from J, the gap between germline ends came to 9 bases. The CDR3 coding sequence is TGTGCCAGCAGTTTTAAGGGGAGCTCCTACGAGCAGTACTTC. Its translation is CASSFKGSSYEQYF.

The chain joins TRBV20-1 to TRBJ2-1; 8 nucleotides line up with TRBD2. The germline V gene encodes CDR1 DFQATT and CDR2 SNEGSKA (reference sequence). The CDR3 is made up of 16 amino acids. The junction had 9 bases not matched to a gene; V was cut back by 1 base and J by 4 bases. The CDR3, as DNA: TGCAGTGCTAGAGGGGGATCGGGAGGGGAATACAATGAGCAGTTCTTC. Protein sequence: CSARGGSGGEYNEQFF.

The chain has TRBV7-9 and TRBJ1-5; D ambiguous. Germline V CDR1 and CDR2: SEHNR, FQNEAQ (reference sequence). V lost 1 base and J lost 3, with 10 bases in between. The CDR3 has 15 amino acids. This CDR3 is CASSLVAGDNQPQHF. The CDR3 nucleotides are TGTGCCAGCAGCTTAGTGGCTGGGGACAATCAGCCCCAGCATTTT.

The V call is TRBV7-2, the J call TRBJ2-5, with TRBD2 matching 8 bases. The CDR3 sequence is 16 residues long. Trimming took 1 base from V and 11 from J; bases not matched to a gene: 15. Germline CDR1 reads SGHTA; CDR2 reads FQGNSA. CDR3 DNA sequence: TGTGCCAGCAGCTTAGGGACTAGCATAAGGTACAATGAGCAGTACTTC. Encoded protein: CASSLGTSIRYNEQYF.